Listed below are T cell receptor beta chains from one sample, sequenced in a study of blood T cell repertoires in COVID-19. Produced via immunoSEQ multiplex PCR; TCRdb's table is partial and in-frame only. Among about 17,000 clones listed, approximately 84% were seen once. The sequencing input was peripheral blood. The receptors derive from a human donor with active COVID-19. The donor label of this sample is uncertain. CDR3s include the opening cysteine and the closing phenylalanine or tryptophan. A D gene is named only where the DNA matches it firmly. Some rows mark clone size as missing; the rest say once, few, many or name a class of expanded clone.

V: TRBV13
size: few
length: 16
J: TRBJ1-1
D: TRBD1
CDR3: CASSYTTGQGMVEAFF
DNA: TGTGCCAGCAGCTATACGACTGGACAGGGGATGGTTGAAGCTTTCTTT

V: TRBV2
size: -
length: 15
J: TRBJ1-4
D: -
CDR3: CASSEARVSNEKLFF
DNA: TGTGCCAGCAGTGAAGCGCGGGTGTCTAATGAAAAACTGTTTTTT

V: TRBV6-4
size: -
length: 14
J: TRBJ2-3
D: -
CDR3: CASSLTGGTDTQYF
DNA: TGTGCCAGCAGTCTAACGGGGGGCACAGATACGCAGTATTTT

V: TRBV9
size: -
length: 16
J: TRBJ2-3
D: TRBD2
CDR3: CASSPLRTSGGDTQYF
DNA: TGTGCCAGCAGCCCCCTCCGGACTAGCGGGGGGGATACGCAGTATTTT

V: TRBV7-8
size: -
length: 13
J: TRBJ2-7
D: -
CDR3: CASSSRTVLEQYF
DNA: TGTGCCAGCAGCTCGAGGACAGTACTGGAGCAGTACTTC

V: TRBV5-1
size: -
length: 18
J: TRBJ2-2
D: TRBD2
CDR3: CASSKASSGGARTGELFF
DNA: TGCGCCAGCAGCAAAGCGTCTAGCGGGGGGGCTCGAACCGGGGAGCTGTTTTTT

V: TRBV6-5
size: -
length: 14
J: TRBJ1-1
D: TRBD1
CDR3: CASSYTGQGAEAFF
DNA: TGTGCCAGCAGTTACACAGGACAGGGCGCTGAAGCTTTCTTT

V: TRBV29-1
size: -
length: 16
J: TRBJ2-5
D: TRBD2
CDR3: CSVAKTLAGGSETQYF
DNA: TGCAGCGTGGCGAAGACACTAGCGGGGGGATCAGAGACCCAGTACTTC

V: TRBV27
size: once
length: 17
J: TRBJ1-2
D: -
CDR3: CASSASPAGVLHYGYTF
DNA: TGTGCCAGCAGTGCTTCACCGGCAGGGGTACTCCACTATGGCTACACCTTC

V: TRBV5-1
size: -
length: 15
J: TRBJ2-2
D: TRBD2
CDR3: CASSRTSGTLEELFF
DNA: TGCGCCAGCAGCCGCACTAGCGGTACTCTCGAAGAGCTGTTTTTT

V: TRBV19
size: -
length: 16
J: TRBJ1-1
D: TRBD1
CDR3: CATTTGSSTTNTEAFF
DNA: TGTGCCACTACGACAGGGAGTTCTACTACGAACACTGAAGCTTTCTTT

V: TRBV19
size: -
length: 14
J: TRBJ2-7
D: TRBD1
CDR3: CASSLRQGSYEQYF
DNA: TGTGCCAGTAGCCTAAGACAGGGGTCCTACGAGCAGTACTTC

V: TRBV5-1
size: -
length: 20
J: TRBJ2-6
D: TRBD2
CDR3: CASSFLLAGGESSGANVLTF
DNA: TGCGCCAGCAGCTTTCTACTAGCGGGGGGCGAGAGCTCTGGGGCCAACGTCCTGACTTTC

V: TRBV7-2
size: -
length: 17
J: TRBJ2-7
D: TRBD2
CDR3: CASSLVAVGGGAYEQYF
DNA: TGTGCCAGCAGCTTAGTAGCGGTGGGCGGGGGGGCCTACGAGCAGTACTTC

V: TRBV15
size: -
length: 16
J: TRBJ2-3
D: TRBD2
CDR3: CATSRDRGLASDTQYF
DNA: TGTGCCACCAGCAGGGATAGGGGACTAGCCTCAGATACGCAGTATTTT

V: TRBV18
size: -
length: 16
J: TRBJ2-2
D: -
CDR3: CASSPPNSGTTGELFF
DNA: TGTGCCAGCTCACCCCCAAACTCGGGAACGACCGGGGAGCTGTTTTTT

V: TRBV5-4
size: -
length: 12
J: TRBJ1-1
D: TRBD1
CDR3: CASSKDRARAFF
DNA: TGTGCCAGCAGCAAGGACAGGGCCCGAGCTTTCTTT

V: TRBV28
size: once
length: 13
J: TRBJ2-7
D: TRBD1
CDR3: CASSLYRGGWQYF
DNA: TGTGCCAGCAGTTTATACAGGGGTGGTTGGCAGTACTTC

V: TRBV7-8
size: -
length: 15
J: TRBJ2-7
D: -
CDR3: CASSLEYVRSGEQYF
DNA: TGTGCCAGCAGCTTAGAGTACGTACGTAGCGGCGAGCAGTACTTC

V: TRBV6-6
size: -
length: 16
J: TRBJ2-2
D: TRBD2
CDR3: CASRLTSGGNTGELFF
DNA: TGTGCCAGCAGACTGACTAGCGGGGGAAACACCGGGGAGCTGTTTTTT

V: TRBV6-2/TRBV6-3
size: -
length: 14
J: TRBJ2-7
D: TRBD2
CDR3: CASSYGTSGYEQYF
DNA: TGTGCCAGCAGTTACGGGACTAGCGGGTACGAGCAGTACTTC

V: TRBV19
size: few
length: 15
J: TRBJ1-5
D: -
CDR3: CASSIIVGAGQPQHF
DNA: TGTGCCAGTAGTATTATTGTCGGCGCGGGCCAGCCCCAGCATTTT

V: TRBV5-4
size: once
length: 13
J: TRBJ2-7
D: -
CDR3: CASGSPGFYEQYF
DNA: TGTGCCAGCGGATCTCCAGGGTTTTACGAGCAGTACTTC

V: TRBV19
size: few
length: 17
J: TRBJ2-5
D: TRBD2
CDR3: CASSIIRAGGRQETQYF
DNA: TGTGCCAGTAGTATCATTCGCGCGGGGGGCCGACAAGAGACCCAGTACTTC

V: TRBV6-5
size: -
length: 16
J: TRBJ1-2
D: -
CDR3: CASSFTGNAPYYGYTF
DNA: TGTGCCAGCAGTTTTACAGGAAACGCCCCGTACTATGGCTACACCTTC

V: TRBV9
size: -
length: 16
J: TRBJ2-5
D: TRBD1
CDR3: CASSAGDSGGQETQYF
DNA: TGTGCCAGCAGCGCTGGGGACAGTGGAGGTCAAGAGACCCAGTACTTC

V: TRBV3-1/TRBV3-2
size: -
length: 12
J: TRBJ2-7
D: -
CDR3: CASSPSSYEQYF
DNA: TGTGCCAGCAGCCCCTCCAGCTACGAGCAGTACTTC

V: TRBV5-1
size: -
length: 17
J: TRBJ1-1
D: -
CDR3: CASSLARAIPMNTEAFF
DNA: TGCGCCAGCAGCTTGGCCAGGGCAATTCCTATGAACACTGAAGCTTTCTTT

V: TRBV19
size: -
length: 15
J: TRBJ1-5
D: -
CDR3: CASSIMLGARQPQHF
DNA: TGTGCCAGTAGTATAATGTTGGGGGCGAGGCAGCCCCAGCATTTT

V: TRBV7-8
size: -
length: 15
J: TRBJ2-1
D: TRBD2
CDR3: CASSPERTSGVEQFF
DNA: TGTGCCAGCAGTCCTGAAAGGACTAGCGGGGTCGAGCAGTTCTTC

V: TRBV3-1/TRBV3-2
size: -
length: 14
J: TRBJ2-7
D: -
CDR3: CASSQNFGRDEQYF
DNA: TGTGCCAGCAGCCAAAATTTCGGCAGGGACGAGCAGTACTTC

V: TRBV6-5
size: -
length: 12
J: TRBJ2-1
D: -
CDR3: CASRGGYNEQFF
DNA: TGTGCCAGCAGGGGGGGCTACAATGAGCAGTTCTTC

V: TRBV6-5
size: -
length: 15
J: TRBJ1-6
D: -
CDR3: CASSYSWQNNSPLHF
DNA: TGTGCCAGCAGTTACTCGTGGCAGAATAATTCACCCCTCCACTTT

V: TRBV7-9
size: once
length: 13
J: TRBJ1-3
D: -
CDR3: CASTPRSGNTIYF
DNA: TGTGCCAGCACCCCCCGCTCTGGAAACACCATATATTTT

V: TRBV5-1
size: -
length: 15
J: TRBJ2-2
D: -
CDR3: CASSPLAANTGELFF
DNA: TGCGCCAGCAGCCCACTAGCCGCGAACACCGGGGAGCTGTTTTTT

V: TRBV5-1
size: -
length: 15
J: TRBJ2-3
D: -
CDR3: CASSPTSGALDTQYF
DNA: TGCGCCAGCAGCCCAACGAGTGGGGCATTAGATACGCAGTATTTT

V: TRBV3-1/TRBV3-2
size: -
length: 15
J: TRBJ2-5
D: -
CDR3: CASSQLPAGGETQYF
DNA: TGTGCCAGCAGCCAACTTCCAGCAGGGGGGGAGACCCAGTACTTC

V: TRBV27
size: once
length: 17
J: TRBJ2-7
D: -
CDR3: CASSLHQPDSYSYEQYF
DNA: TGTGCCAGCAGTTTACATCAACCTGACAGCTACTCCTACGAGCAGTACTTC

V: TRBV4-3
size: -
length: 14
J: TRBJ2-4
D: -
CDR3: CASSQGRAKNIQYF
DNA: TGCGCCAGCAGCCAAGGGAGGGCCAAAAACATTCAGTACTTC

V: TRBV15
size: -
length: 13
J: TRBJ2-1
D: -
CDR3: CATSRVQDNEQFF
DNA: TGTGCCACCAGCAGAGTACAGGACAATGAGCAGTTCTTC

V: TRBV18
size: -
length: 15
J: TRBJ2-7
D: TRBD1
CDR3: CASSPGTGGTHEQYF
DNA: TGTGCCAGCTCACCCGGGACAGGGGGAACCCACGAGCAGTACTTC

V: TRBV2
size: -
length: 14
J: TRBJ2-7
D: TRBD1
CDR3: CASRRTGGIDEQYF
DNA: TGTGCCAGCAGACGAACAGGGGGCATCGACGAGCAGTACTTC

V: TRBV6-1
size: -
length: 15
J: TRBJ1-1
D: TRBD1
CDR3: CASSDGTGRNTEAFF
DNA: TGTGCCAGCAGTGATGGGACAGGACGGAACACTGAAGCTTTCTTT

V: TRBV9
size: -
length: 14
J: TRBJ1-4
D: -
CDR3: CASSVAATNEKLFF
DNA: TGTGCCAGCAGCGTAGCTGCAACTAATGAAAAACTGTTTTTT

V: TRBV6-5
size: -
length: 15
J: TRBJ2-5
D: TRBD2
CDR3: CASRRTSGVWETQYF
DNA: TGTGCCAGCAGGAGGACTAGCGGAGTCTGGGAGACCCAGTACTTC

V: TRBV7-8
size: -
length: 13
J: TRBJ1-6
D: -
CDR3: CASSLAQNSPLHF
DNA: TGTGCCAGCAGCTTAGCCCAGAATTCACCCCTCCACTTT

V: TRBV5-8
size: -
length: 14
J: TRBJ1-2
D: -
CDR3: CASSLGGGLGGYTF
DNA: TGTGCCAGCAGCTTGGGGGGGGGACTCGGTGGCTACACCTTC

V: TRBV7-8
size: -
length: 14
J: TRBJ2-5
D: -
CDR3: CASSKRGREETQYF
DNA: TGTGCCAGCAGCAAGAGGGGCCGGGAGGAGACCCAGTACTTC